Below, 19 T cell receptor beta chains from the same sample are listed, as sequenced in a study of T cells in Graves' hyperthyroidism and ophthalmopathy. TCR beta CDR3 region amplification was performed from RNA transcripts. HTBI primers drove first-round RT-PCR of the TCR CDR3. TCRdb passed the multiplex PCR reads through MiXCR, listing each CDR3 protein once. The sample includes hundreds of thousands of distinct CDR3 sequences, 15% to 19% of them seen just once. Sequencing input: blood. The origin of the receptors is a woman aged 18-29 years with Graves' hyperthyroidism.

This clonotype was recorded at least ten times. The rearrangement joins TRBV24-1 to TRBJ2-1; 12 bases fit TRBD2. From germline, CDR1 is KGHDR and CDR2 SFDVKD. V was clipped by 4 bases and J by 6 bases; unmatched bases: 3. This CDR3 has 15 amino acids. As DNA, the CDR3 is TGTGCCACCAGTGACCCGACTAGCGGGAGCAATGAGCAGTTCTTC. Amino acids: CATSDPTSGSNEQFF.

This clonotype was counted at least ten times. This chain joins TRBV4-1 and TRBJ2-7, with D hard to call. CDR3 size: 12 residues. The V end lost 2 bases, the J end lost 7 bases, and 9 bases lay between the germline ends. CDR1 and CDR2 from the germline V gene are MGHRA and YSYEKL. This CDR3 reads CASSQNKEEQYF. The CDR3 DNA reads TGCGCCAGCAGCCAAAATAAGGAGGAGCAGTACTTC.

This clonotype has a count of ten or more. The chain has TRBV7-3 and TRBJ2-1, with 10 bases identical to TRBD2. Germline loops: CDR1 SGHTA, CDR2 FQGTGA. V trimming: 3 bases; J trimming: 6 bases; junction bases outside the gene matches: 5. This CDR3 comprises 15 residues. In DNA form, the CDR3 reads TGTGCCAGCAGCTTGATAGCGGGAGGCCGCAATGAGCAGTTCTTC. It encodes CASSLIAGGRNEQFF.

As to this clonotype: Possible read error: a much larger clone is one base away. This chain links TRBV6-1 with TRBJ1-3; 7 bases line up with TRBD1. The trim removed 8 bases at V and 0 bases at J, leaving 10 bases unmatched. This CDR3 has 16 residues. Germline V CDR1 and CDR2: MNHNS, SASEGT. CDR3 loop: CASGIDRAPSGNTIYF. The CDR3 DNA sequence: TGTGCCAGCGGCATAGACAGGGCTCCCTCTGGAAACACCATATATTTT.

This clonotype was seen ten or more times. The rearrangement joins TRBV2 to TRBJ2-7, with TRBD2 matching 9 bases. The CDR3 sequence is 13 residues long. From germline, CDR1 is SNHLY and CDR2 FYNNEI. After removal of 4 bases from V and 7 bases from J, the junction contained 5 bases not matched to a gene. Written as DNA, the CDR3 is TGTGCCAGCAGTGGAGCGGGGGGCCTGGAGCAGTACTTC. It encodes CASSGAGGLEQYF.

The CDR3 bases are TGTGCCAGCAGTTCTATAGCGGGAGGGCCTCCCGAGCAGTACTTC. This codes for CASSSIAGGPPEQYF. This chain joins TRBV27 and TRBJ2-7; TRBD2 matches 11 bases. This CDR3 has 15 amino acids. Germline loops: CDR1 MNHEY, CDR2 SMNVEV (reference sequence). V trimming: 4 bases; J trimming: 6 bases; junction bases outside the gene matches: 8.

This CDR3 reads CSAIMGSTSYF. In DNA form, the CDR3 reads TGCAGTGCCATCATGGGTTCTACTTCGTACTTC. The chain combines TRBV20-1 with TRBJ2-4, with unresolved D. Trimming took off 6 bases at V and 15 bases at J, with 18 bases between the two ends. Germline values: CDR1 DFQATT, CDR2 SNEGSKA (reference sequence). The CDR3 is 11 residues long.

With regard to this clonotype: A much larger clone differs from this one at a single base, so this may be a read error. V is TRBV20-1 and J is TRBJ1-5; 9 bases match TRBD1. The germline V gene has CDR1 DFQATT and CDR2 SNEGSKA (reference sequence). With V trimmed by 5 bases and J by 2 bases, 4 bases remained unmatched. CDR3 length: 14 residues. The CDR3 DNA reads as TGCAGTGCTGGACAGGGGCCCGGCAATCAGCCCCAGCATTTT. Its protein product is CSAGQGPGNQPQHF.

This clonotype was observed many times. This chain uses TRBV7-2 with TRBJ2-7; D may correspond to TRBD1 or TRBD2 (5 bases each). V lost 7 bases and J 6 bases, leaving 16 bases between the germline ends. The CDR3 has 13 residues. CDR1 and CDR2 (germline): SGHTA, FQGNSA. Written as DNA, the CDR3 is TGTGCCAGCACCCGGGGCCTAGGGGCCGAGCAGTACTTC. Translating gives CASTRGLGAEQYF.

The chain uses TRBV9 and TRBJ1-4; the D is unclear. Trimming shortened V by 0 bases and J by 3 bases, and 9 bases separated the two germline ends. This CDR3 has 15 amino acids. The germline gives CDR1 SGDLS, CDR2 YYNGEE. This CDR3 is CASSVEARPNEKLFF. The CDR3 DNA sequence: TGTGCCAGCAGCGTAGAAGCGAGGCCTAATGAAAAACTGTTTTTT.

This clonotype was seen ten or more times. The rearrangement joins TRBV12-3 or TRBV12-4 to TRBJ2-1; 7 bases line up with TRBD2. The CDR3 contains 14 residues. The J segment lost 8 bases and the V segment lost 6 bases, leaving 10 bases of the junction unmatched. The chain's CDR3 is CASSRGGLSDEQFF. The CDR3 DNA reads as TGTGCCAGCAGCCGCGGGGGTTTGAGCGATGAGCAGTTCTTC.

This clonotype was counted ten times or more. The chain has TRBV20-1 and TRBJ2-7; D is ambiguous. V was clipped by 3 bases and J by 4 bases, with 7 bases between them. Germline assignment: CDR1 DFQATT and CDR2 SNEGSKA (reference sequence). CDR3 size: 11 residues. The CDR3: CSASYGYEQYF. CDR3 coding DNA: TGCAGTGCTAGTTACGGGTACGAGCAGTACTTC.

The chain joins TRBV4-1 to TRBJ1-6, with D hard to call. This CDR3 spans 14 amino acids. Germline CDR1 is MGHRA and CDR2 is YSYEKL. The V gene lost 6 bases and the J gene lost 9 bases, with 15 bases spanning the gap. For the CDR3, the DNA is TGCGCCAGCAGGTGGGGTCTCAGCCCTTCACCCCTCCACTTT. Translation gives CASRWGLSPSPLHF.

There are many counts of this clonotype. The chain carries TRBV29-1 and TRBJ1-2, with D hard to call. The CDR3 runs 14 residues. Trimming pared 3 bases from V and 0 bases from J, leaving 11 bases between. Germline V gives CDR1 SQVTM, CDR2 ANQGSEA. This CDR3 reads CSVDQVGANYGYTF. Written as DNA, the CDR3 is TGCAGCGTTGACCAGGTTGGGGCTAACTATGGCTACACCTTC.

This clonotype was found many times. The CDR3 region is CASSSEWGVPKNIQYF. In nucleotides, the CDR3 is TGTGCCAGCAGCTCTGAGTGGGGGGTTCCCAAAAACATTCAGTACTTC. The gene calls are TRBV7-2 and TRBJ2-4; the D gene is possibly TRBD2 (6 bases). Looked up from germline, CDR1 is SGHTA and CDR2 is FQGNSA. Trimming removed 4 bases at V and 2 bases at J, with 15 bases between. This CDR3 has 16 amino acids.

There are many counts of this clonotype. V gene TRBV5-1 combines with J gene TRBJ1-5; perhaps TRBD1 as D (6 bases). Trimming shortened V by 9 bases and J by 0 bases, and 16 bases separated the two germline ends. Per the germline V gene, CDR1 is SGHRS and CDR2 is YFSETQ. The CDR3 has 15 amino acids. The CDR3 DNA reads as TGCGCCAACCCACAGGGCAACTATAGCAATCAGCCCCAGCATTTT. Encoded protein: CANPQGNYSNQPQHF.

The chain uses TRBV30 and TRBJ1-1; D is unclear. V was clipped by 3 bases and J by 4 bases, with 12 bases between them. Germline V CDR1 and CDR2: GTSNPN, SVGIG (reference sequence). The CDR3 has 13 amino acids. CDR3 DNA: TGTGCCTGGAGGTGGGGAAGAGGCACTGAAGCTTTCTTT. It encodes CAWRWGRGTEAFF.

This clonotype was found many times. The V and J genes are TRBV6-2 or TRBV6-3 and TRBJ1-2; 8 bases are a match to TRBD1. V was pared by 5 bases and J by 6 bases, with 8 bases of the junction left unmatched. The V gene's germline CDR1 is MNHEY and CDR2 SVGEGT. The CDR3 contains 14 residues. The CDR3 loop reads CASSTGQGGDGYTF. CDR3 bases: TGTGCCAGCAGTACCGGACAGGGAGGAGATGGCTACACCTTC.

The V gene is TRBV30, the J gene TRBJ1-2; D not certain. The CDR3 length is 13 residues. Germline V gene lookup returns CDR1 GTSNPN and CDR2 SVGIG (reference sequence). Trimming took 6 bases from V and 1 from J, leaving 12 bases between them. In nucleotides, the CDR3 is TGTGCCTGCGGAAAAGGGATTAACTATGGCTACACCTTC. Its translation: CACGKGINYGYTF. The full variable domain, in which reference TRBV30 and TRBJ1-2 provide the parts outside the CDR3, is SQTIHQWPATLVQPVGSPLSLECTVEGTSNPNLYWYRQAAGRGLQLLFYSVGIGQISSEVPQNLSASRPQDRQFILSSKKLLLSDSGFYLCACGKGINYGYTFGSGTRLTVV.